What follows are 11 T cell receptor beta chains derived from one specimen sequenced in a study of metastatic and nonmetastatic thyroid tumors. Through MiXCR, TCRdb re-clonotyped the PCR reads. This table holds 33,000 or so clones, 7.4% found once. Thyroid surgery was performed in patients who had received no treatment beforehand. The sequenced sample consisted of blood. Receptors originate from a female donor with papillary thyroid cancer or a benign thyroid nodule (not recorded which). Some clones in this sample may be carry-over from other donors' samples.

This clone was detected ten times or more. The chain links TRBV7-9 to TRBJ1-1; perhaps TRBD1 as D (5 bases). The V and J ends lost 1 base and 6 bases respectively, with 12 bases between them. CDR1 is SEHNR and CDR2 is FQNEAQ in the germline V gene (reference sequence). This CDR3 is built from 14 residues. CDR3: CASSLGGEGSEAFF. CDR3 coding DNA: TGTGCCAGCAGCTTAGGGGGGGAGGGATCTGAAGCTTTCTTT. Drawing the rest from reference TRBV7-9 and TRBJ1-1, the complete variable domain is DTGVSQNPRHKITKRGQNVTFRCDPISEHNRLYWYRQTLGQGPEFLTYFQNEAQLEKSRLLSDRFSAERPKGSFSTLEIQRTEQGDSAMYLCASSLGGEGSEAFFGQGTRLTVV.

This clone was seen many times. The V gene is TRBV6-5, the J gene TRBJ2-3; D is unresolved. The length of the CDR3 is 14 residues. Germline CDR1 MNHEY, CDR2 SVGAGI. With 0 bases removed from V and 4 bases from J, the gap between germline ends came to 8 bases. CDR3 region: CASSYSIPADTQYF. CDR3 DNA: TGTGCCAGCAGTTACTCGATCCCTGCAGATACGCAGTATTTT.

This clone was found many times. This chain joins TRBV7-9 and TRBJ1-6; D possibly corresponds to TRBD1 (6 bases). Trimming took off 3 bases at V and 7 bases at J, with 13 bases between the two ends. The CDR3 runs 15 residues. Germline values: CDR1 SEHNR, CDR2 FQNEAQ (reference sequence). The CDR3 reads CASSLRGLGNSPLHF. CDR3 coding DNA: TGTGCCAGCAGCTTGCGGGGGCTCGGCAATTCACCCCTCCACTTT.

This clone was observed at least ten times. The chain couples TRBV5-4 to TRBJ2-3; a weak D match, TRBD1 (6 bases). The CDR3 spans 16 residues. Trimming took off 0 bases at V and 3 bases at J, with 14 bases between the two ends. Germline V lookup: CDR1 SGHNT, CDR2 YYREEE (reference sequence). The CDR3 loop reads CASSLAGRGRTDTQYF. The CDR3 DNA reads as TGTGCCAGCAGCTTGGCCGGCAGGGGTAGGACAGATACGCAGTATTTT.

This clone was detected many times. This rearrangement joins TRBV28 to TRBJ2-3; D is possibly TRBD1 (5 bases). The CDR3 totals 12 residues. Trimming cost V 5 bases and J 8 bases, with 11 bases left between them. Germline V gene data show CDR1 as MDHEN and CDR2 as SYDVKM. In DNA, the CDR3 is TGTGCCAGCAGTCCACACCAGGGTACGCAGTATTTT. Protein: CASSPHQGTQYF.

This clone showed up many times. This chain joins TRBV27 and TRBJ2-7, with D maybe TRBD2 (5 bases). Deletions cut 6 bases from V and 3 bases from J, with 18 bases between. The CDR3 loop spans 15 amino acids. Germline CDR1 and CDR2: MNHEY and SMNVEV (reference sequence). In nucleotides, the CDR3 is TGTGCCAGCAGCCCATCCTCCATGGGGAGCTACGAGCAGTACTTC. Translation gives CASSPSSMGSYEQYF.

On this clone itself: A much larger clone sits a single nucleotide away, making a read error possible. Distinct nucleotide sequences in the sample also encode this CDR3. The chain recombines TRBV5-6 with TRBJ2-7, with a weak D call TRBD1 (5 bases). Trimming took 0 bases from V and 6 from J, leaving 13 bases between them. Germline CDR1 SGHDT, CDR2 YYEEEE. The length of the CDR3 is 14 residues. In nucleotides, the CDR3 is TGTGCCAGCAGCTTGGTTGGGGCCAGTGGCGAGCAGTACTTC. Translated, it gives CASSLVGASGEQYF.

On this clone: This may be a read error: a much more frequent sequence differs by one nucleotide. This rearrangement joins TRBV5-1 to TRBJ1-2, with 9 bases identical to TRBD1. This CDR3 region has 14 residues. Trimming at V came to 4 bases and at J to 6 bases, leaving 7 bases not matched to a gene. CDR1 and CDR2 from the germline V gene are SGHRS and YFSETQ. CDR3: CASSAGQGTHGYTF. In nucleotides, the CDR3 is TGCGCCAGCAGCGCCGGACAGGGGACCCATGGCTACACCTTC.

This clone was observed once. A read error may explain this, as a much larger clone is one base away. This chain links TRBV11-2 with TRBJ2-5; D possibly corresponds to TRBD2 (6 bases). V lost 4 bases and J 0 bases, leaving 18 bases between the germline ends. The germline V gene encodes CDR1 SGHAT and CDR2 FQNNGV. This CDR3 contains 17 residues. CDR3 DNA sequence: TGTGCCAGCAGCTCCCCCGGGACTGTCCCGTACCAAGAGACCCAGTACTTC. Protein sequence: CASSSPGTVPYQETQYF. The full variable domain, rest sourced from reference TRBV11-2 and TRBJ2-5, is EAGVAQSPRYKIIEKRQSVAFWCNPISGHATLYWYQQILGQGPKLLIQFQNNGVVDDSQLPKDRFSAERLKGVDSTLKIQPAKLEDSAVYLCASSSPGTVPYQETQYFGPGTRLLVL.

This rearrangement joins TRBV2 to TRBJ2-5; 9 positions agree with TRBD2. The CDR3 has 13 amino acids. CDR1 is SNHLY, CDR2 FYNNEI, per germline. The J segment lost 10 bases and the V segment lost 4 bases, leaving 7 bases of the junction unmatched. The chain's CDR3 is CASSGSGSGDQYF. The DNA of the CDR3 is TGTGCCAGCAGTGGTAGCGGGAGTGGAGACCAGTACTTC.

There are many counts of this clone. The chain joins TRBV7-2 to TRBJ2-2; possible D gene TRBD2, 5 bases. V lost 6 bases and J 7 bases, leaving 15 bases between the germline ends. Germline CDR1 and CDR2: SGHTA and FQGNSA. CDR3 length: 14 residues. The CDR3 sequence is CASRLRPEDGELFF. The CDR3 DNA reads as TGTGCCAGCAGACTTAGACCGGAGGACGGGGAGCTGTTTTTT.